This is a list of T cell receptor beta chains from one sample in a study of neurological immune-mediated disorders. TCRdb re-analysed the 5' RACE reads in MiXCR, keeping a single row per CDR3 protein. This sample yields about 82,000 distinct CDR3 sequences, of which 2.5% to 3% are seen a single time; about 1% belongs to the top ten. The source material was PBMCs. The receptor set was obtained from a woman aged 25 to 39 with multiple sclerosis. Both conserved end residues are part of each CDR3. A D gene is named only where the DNA matches it firmly. A clone size is listed for some rows: how often the clone was seen (once, few, many), or a class if it is expanded.

clone_size: many
j_call: TRBJ2-1
d_call: NA
v_call: TRBV7-8
cdr3_aa: CASSLGAAGEQFF
cdr3_nt: TGTGCCAGCAGCTTAGGCGCCGCCGGGGAGCAGTTCTTC

clone_size: many
j_call: TRBJ2-3
d_call: TRBD2
v_call: TRBV29-1
cdr3_aa: CSVEADGSPGGPTDTQYF
cdr3_nt: TGCAGCGTTGAAGCTGATGGGAGTCCGGGAGGACCCACAGATACGCAGTATTTT

clone_size: many
j_call: TRBJ2-1
d_call: NA
v_call: TRBV5-1
cdr3_aa: CASRILPGPENEQFF
cdr3_nt: TGCGCCAGCAGAATACTCCCGGGCCCGGAGAATGAGCAGTTCTTC

clone_size: many
j_call: TRBJ1-2
d_call: NA
v_call: TRBV20-1
cdr3_aa: CSARDLRGQTGRFYGYTF
cdr3_nt: TGCAGTGCTAGAGACCTCAGGGGCCAGACCGGGCGGTTCTATGGCTACACCTTC

clone_size: many
j_call: TRBJ2-1
d_call: TRBD2
v_call: TRBV24-1
cdr3_aa: CATSGGGQWNEQFF
cdr3_nt: TGTGCCACCAGTGGCGGGGGGCAGTGGAATGAGCAGTTCTTC

clone_size: many
j_call: TRBJ1-1
d_call: NA
v_call: TRBV2
cdr3_aa: CATLPGLRDTEAFF
cdr3_nt: TGTGCCACCCTTCCGGGGCTAAGGGACACTGAAGCTTTCTTT

clone_size: many
j_call: TRBJ2-3
d_call: TRBD1
v_call: TRBV18
cdr3_aa: CASSPDRITDTQYF
cdr3_nt: TGTGCCAGCTCACCGGACAGGATCACAGATACGCAGTATTTT

clone_size: many
j_call: TRBJ2-5
d_call: NA
v_call: TRBV20-1
cdr3_aa: CSAKAARGEQETQYF
cdr3_nt: TGCAGTGCAAAAGCGGCCCGCGGGGAACAAGAGACCCAGTACTTC

clone_size: many
j_call: TRBJ2-3
d_call: NA
v_call: TRBV7-9
cdr3_aa: CASSLGGGGTDTQYF
cdr3_nt: TGTGCCAGCAGCTTAGGAGGGGGAGGCACAGATACGCAGTATTTT

clone_size: many
j_call: TRBJ2-1
d_call: NA
v_call: TRBV6-5
cdr3_aa: CASSRNAGLSISSYNEQFF
cdr3_nt: TGTGCCAGCAGTAGGAACGCGGGACTTTCAATAAGCTCCTACAATGAGCAGTTCTTC

clone_size: many
j_call: TRBJ2-1
d_call: NA
v_call: TRBV29-1
cdr3_aa: CSVAQPSTNEQFF
cdr3_nt: TGCAGCGTTGCCCAGCCGTCGACAAATGAGCAGTTCTTC

clone_size: many
j_call: TRBJ2-1
d_call: NA
v_call: TRBV10-3
cdr3_aa: CAIGLDSIYNEQFF
cdr3_nt: TGTGCCATCGGGCTGGACTCCATATACAATGAGCAGTTCTTC

clone_size: many
j_call: TRBJ1-3
d_call: NA
v_call: TRBV11-3
cdr3_aa: CASSLVTGPTLSGNTIYF
cdr3_nt: TGTGCCAGCAGCTTAGTTACGGGACCCACACTCTCTGGAAACACCATATATTTT

clone_size: many
j_call: TRBJ2-5
d_call: NA
v_call: TRBV15
cdr3_aa: CATSRATGDTVETQYF
cdr3_nt: TGTGCCACCAGCAGAGCTACGGGGGATACAGTAGAGACCCAGTACTTC

clone_size: many
j_call: TRBJ2-6
d_call: NA
v_call: TRBV4-3
cdr3_aa: CASSQDLTGSSGANVLTF
cdr3_nt: TGCGCCAGCAGCCAAGATCTGACGGGGAGCTCTGGGGCCAACGTCCTGACTTTC

clone_size: many
j_call: TRBJ2-3
d_call: TRBD2
v_call: TRBV20-1
cdr3_aa: CSASIIGTSGVTDTQYF
cdr3_nt: TGCAGTGCTAGCATCATTGGGACTAGCGGGGTCACAGATACGCAGTATTTT

clone_size: medium-sized
j_call: TRBJ2-5
d_call: NA
v_call: TRBV29-1
cdr3_aa: CSVQAVQETQYF
cdr3_nt: TGCAGCGTTCAAGCGGTCCAAGAGACCCAGTACTTC

clone_size: many
j_call: TRBJ1-5
d_call: NA
v_call: TRBV4-3
cdr3_aa: CASSQDIEGSRLHF
cdr3_nt: TGCGCCAGCAGCCAAGATATCGAGGGCAGCAGGCTGCATTTT

clone_size: few
j_call: TRBJ2-7
d_call: NA
v_call: TRBV29-1
cdr3_aa: CSVVWIYEQYF
cdr3_nt: TGCAGCGTTGTATGGATCTACGAGCAGTACTTC

clone_size: NA
j_call: TRBJ2-7
d_call: NA
v_call: TRBV25-1
cdr3_aa: CASSVQTGRGNYEQYF
cdr3_nt: TGTGCCAGCAGTGTTCAGACGGGGCGAGGGAACTACGAGCAGTACTTC

clone_size: many
j_call: TRBJ2-7
d_call: TRBD1
v_call: TRBV29-1
cdr3_aa: CSVGSGQGYEQYF
cdr3_nt: TGCAGCGTAGGCTCGGGACAGGGCTACGAGCAGTACTTC

clone_size: few
j_call: TRBJ2-1
d_call: NA
v_call: TRBV7-8
cdr3_aa: CASSLVPGSSYNEQFF
cdr3_nt: TGTGCCAGCAGCTTAGTTCCGGGATCCTCCTACAATGAGCAGTTCTTC

clone_size: many
j_call: TRBJ1-1
d_call: NA
v_call: TRBV9
cdr3_aa: CASSALPRMGTEAFF
cdr3_nt: TGTGCCAGCAGTGCCCTTCCCCGTATGGGCACTGAAGCTTTCTTT

clone_size: many
j_call: TRBJ2-1
d_call: NA
v_call: TRBV6-4
cdr3_aa: CASSPSSGYNEQFF
cdr3_nt: TGTGCCAGCAGCCCAAGTAGCGGTTACAATGAGCAGTTCTTC

clone_size: many
j_call: TRBJ1-5
d_call: NA
v_call: TRBV7-2
cdr3_aa: CASSSRVGEQPQHF
cdr3_nt: TGTGCCAGCAGCTCCAGGGTAGGGGAACAGCCCCAGCATTTT

clone_size: many
j_call: TRBJ2-2
d_call: TRBD1
v_call: TRBV20-1
cdr3_aa: CSAHDPGQLSGELFF
cdr3_nt: TGCAGTGCTCACGACCCGGGACAGCTTTCCGGGGAGCTGTTTTTT

clone_size: many
j_call: TRBJ2-7
d_call: NA
v_call: TRBV7-7
cdr3_aa: CASSSGSSYEQYF
cdr3_nt: TGTGCTAGCAGCAGTGGGTCCTCCTACGAGCAGTACTTC

clone_size: many
j_call: TRBJ2-2
d_call: TRBD2
v_call: TRBV10-3
cdr3_aa: CAISDGTSGAGELFF
cdr3_nt: TGTGCCATCAGTGACGGGACTAGCGGAGCCGGGGAGCTGTTTTTT